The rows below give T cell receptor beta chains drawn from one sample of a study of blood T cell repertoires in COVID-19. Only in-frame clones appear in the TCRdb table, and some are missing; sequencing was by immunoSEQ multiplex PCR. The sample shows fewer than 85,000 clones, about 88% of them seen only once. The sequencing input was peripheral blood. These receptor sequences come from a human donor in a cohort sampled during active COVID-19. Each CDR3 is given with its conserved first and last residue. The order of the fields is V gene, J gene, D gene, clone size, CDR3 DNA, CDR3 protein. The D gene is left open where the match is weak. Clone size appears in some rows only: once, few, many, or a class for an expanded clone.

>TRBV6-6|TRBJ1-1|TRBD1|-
TGTGCCAGCAGTTACGAGAGCGGACAGGGGAACACTGAAGCTTTCTTT
CASSYESGQGNTEAFF
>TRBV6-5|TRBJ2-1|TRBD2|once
TGTGCCAGCAGTTACTCGATAGCGGGAGCTATAGATGAGCAGTTCTTC
CASSYSIAGAIDEQFF
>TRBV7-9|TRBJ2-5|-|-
TGTGCCAGCAGCATCTACCATCAGGGGAAAGAGACCCAGTACTTC
CASSIYHQGKETQYF
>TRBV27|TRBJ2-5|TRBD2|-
TGTGCCAGCAGTTTATTCGAGCCACGGCAGACTAGCGGGTTAAGAGAGACCCAGTACTTC
CASSLFEPRQTSGLRETQYF
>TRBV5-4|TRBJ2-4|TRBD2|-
TGTGCCAGCAGCTCTGTAGCGGGGGGCTCCCTGCAAGCCAAAAACATTCAGTACTTC
CASSSVAGGSLQAKNIQYF
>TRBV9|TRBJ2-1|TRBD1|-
TGTGCCAGCAGCCCGAGGGGGACAGGGGTCTCCTACAATGAGCAGTTCTTC
CASSPRGTGVSYNEQFF
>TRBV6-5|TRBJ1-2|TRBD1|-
TGTGCCAGCAGTTCTCCCGGGACAGGGGGCTATGGCTACACCTTC
CASSSPGTGGYGYTF
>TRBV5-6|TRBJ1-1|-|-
TGTGCCAGCAGCCCGGGAGGGTCCAAGTCCACTGAAGCTTTCTTT
CASSPGGSKSTEAFF
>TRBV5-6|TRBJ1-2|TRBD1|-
TGTGCCAGCAGCCCCTTGGACAGGGGGCAAGATGGCTACACCTTC
CASSPLDRGQDGYTF
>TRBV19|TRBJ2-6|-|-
TGTGCCAGTAGTAGAGGTCCCACAACGGGGGCCAACGTCCTGACTTTC
CASSRGPTTGANVLTF
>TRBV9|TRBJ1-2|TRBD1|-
TGTGCCAGCAGCGAGAGAGAGGGGGCGAGGACAGGGGGCTATGGCTACACCTTC
CASSEREGARTGGYGYTF
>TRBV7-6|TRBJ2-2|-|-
TGTGCCAGCAGCTTAGGTGGCGGGAACACCGGGGAGCTGTTTTTT
CASSLGGGNTGELFF
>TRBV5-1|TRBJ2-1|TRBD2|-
TGCGCCAGCAGCATGGGGACTAGCGGGGGGTCCAATGAGCAGTTCTTC
CASSMGTSGGSNEQFF
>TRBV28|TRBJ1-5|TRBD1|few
TGTGCCAGCAGTTTATTGGGACAGAATAGCAATCAGCCCCAGCATTTT
CASSLLGQNSNQPQHF
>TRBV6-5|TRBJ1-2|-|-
TGTGCCAGCAGTTACAGCCCGACACCGAACTATGGCTACACCTTC
CASSYSPTPNYGYTF
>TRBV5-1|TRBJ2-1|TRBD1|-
TGCGCCAGCAGCTTGCCGCTTGACAGGGGCGTCTTCAATGAGCAGTTCTTC
CASSLPLDRGVFNEQFF
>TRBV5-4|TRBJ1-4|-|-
TGTGCCAGCAGCTTGGAAGGGGGAAATGAAAAACTGTTTTTT
CASSLEGGNEKLFF
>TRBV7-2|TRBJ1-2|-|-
TGTGCCAGCAGCTTAAGCGCGGGGGAGGGGAAGGGCTATGGCTACACCTTC
CASSLSAGEGKGYGYTF
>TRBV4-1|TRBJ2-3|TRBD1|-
TGCGCCAGCAGCCCCGGACAGGGTGTTGCAGATACGCAGTATTTT
CASSPGQGVADTQYF
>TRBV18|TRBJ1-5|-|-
TGTGCCAGCTCACCATTCGGTACGGAGAGTCAGCCCCAGCATTTT
CASSPFGTESQPQHF
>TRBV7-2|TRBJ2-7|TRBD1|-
TGTGCCAGCAGCTTCCAATCTGGACAGGGGTTCGAGCAGTACTTC
CASSFQSGQGFEQYF
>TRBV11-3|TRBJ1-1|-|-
TGTGCCAGCAGCTTATACTTTCGCACTGAAGCTTTCTTT
CASSLYFRTEAFF
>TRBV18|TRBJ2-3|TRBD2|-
TGTGCCAGCTCACCGACTAGCGGGGGAGATACGCAGTATTTT
CASSPTSGGDTQYF
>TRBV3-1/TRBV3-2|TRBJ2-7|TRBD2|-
TGTGCCAGCAGCCAAGGGGCCCTAGCGGGAGTCCCCGAGCAGTACTTC
CASSQGALAGVPEQYF
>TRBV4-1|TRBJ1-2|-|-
TGCGCCAGCAGCCAAGAGGTTGCGGGGATCAGTGACTATGGCTACACCTTC
CASSQEVAGISDYGYTF
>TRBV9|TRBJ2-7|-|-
TGTGCCAGCAGCTTTAGGGAGATCTCCTACGAGCAGTACTTC
CASSFREISYEQYF
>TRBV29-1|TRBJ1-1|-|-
TGCAGCGTTGCGCCCGGGGGTCACACTGAAGCTTTCTTT
CSVAPGGHTEAFF
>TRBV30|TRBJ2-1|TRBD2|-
TGTGCCTGGAGGAACAGACTAGCGGGGGAAACCTCCTACAATGAGCAGTTCTTC
CAWRNRLAGETSYNEQFF
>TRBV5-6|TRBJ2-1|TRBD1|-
TGTGCCAGCAGCTCGAACAGGGGATTGAGGTACAATGAGCAGTTCTTC
CASSSNRGLRYNEQFF
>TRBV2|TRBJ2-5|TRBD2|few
TGTGCCAGCAGTGATAGGAGCGGGAGGGGGGAGACCCAGTACTTC
CASSDRSGRGETQYF
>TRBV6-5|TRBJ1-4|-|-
TGTGCCAGCCAGGGTGAGAGTGAAAAACTGTTTTTT
CASQGESEKLFF
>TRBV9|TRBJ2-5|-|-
TGTGCCAGCAGCGTAGCTATAACAGAACAAGAGACCCAGTACTTC
CASSVAITEQETQYF
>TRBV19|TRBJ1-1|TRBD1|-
TGTGCCAGTAGTCCAAGGACAGGGGGCACTGAAGCTTTCTTT
CASSPRTGGTEAFF
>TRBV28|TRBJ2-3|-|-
TGTGCCAGCAGTTTATCTAGTCCGGATACGCAGTATTTT
CASSLSSPDTQYF
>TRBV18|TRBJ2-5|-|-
TGTGCCAGCTCACCAGGTCAGGGCTGGGAGACCCAGTACTTC
CASSPGQGWETQYF
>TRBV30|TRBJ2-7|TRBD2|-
TGTGCCTGGTCACCGGGACTAGCGGGATACGAGCAGTACTTC
CAWSPGLAGYEQYF
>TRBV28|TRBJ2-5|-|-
TGTGCCAGCAAACAGGGAACGTCCTGGGAGACCCAGTACTTC
CASKQGTSWETQYF
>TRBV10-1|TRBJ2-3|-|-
TGCGCCAGCACATCATTCCGGGACAATCGAGTCGGTGCAGATACGCAGTATTTT
CASTSFRDNRVGADTQYF
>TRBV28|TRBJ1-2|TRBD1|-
TGTGCCAGCAGTTGGGGACAGAGCTATGGCTACACCTTC
CASSWGQSYGYTF
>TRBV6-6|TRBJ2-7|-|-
TGTGCCAGCAGTTACTCGAAGGTATCAGGGTTCTACGAGCAGTACTTC
CASSYSKVSGFYEQYF
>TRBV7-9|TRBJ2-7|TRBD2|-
TGTGCCAGCAGACCAGCGGGAGAGAGATCCTACGAGCAGTACTTC
CASRPAGERSYEQYF
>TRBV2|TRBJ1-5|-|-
TGTGCCAGCAGTGAGCTAAATAGCAATCAGCCCCAGCATTTT
CASSELNSNQPQHF